The clone carrying this TCR beta chain appeared a single time. V lost 0 bases to trimming and J lost 6 bases, with 13 bases between them. Germline assignment: CDR1 SGHNT and CDR2 YYREEE (reference sequence). CDR3 size: 14 residues. The data were taken from a study of T-cell reconstitution after alpha-beta-depleted transplantation in children. The library targeted TCRbeta and was prepared with unique molecular identifiers. TCRdb reprocessed the PCR reads with MiXCR, giving one entry per CDR3 protein. The data hold around 480,000 distinct CDR3 sequences, with about 31% observed a single time. This TCR was recovered from a human donor who donated a stem cell graft to a child with aplastic anemia. The gene calls are TRBV5-4 and TRBJ2-7, with a weak D call TRBD2 (5 bases). The sample was PBMCs from the stem cell graft donor, taken from the stem cell graft. The CDR3 sequence is CASSLGASPGEQYF. The DNA for the CDR3 is TGTGCCAGCAGCTTGGGAGCTAGCCCCGGCGAGCAGTACTTC. The entire variable domain, with the rest obtained from reference TRBV5-4 and TRBJ2-7, is as follows: ETGVTQSPTHLIKTRGQQVTLRCSSQSGHNTVSWYQQALGQGPQFIFQYYREEENGRGNFPPRFSGLQFPNYSSELNVNALELDDSALYLCASSLGASPGEQYFGPGTRLTVT.